What follows are 27 T cell receptor beta chains derived from one specimen sequenced in a study of shared clonotypes between healthy human individuals (dated by TCRdb to about 2020). Library creation used the immunoSEQ multiplex PCR assay. In its TCRdb copy, this immuneACCESS table keeps in-frame sequences only and misses some clones. Where compared with another copy, unresolved V genes explain less than half of these, and the others have no known cause. Counted in this sample were fewer than 700,000 clones; roughly 79% of them appeared once. The ten biggest clones cover 12% of the sample. Input material: PBMCs. These receptors were collected from a woman in her forties in good health. Some clones in this sample may be carry-over from other donors' samples.

Note on this clone: Possible read error: a much larger clone is one base away. The chain carries TRBV9 and TRBJ2-7, with 11 bases fitting TRBD1. J lost 3 bases, V lost 4 bases, and 3 bases had no gene match. The CDR3 length is 14 residues. The germline gives CDR1 SGDLS, CDR2 YYNGEE. The CDR3 spells CASSSGQGDYEQYF. The CDR3 nucleotides are TGTGCCAGCAGCTCGGGACAGGGGGACTACGAGCAGTACTTC.

The rearrangement links TRBV7-9 to TRBJ2-7, with 11 bases matching TRBD2. The length of the CDR3 is 15 residues. J lost 0 bases, V lost 5 bases, and 3 bases had no gene match. The germline CDR1 and CDR2 sequences are SEHNR and FQNEAQ (reference sequence). The CDR3 here is CASSETSGSSYEQYF. Written as DNA, the CDR3 is TGTGCCAGCAGCGAAACTAGCGGGAGCTCCTACGAGCAGTACTTC.

This clone was seen more than once but under ten times. The same CDR3 is also encoded by other DNA sequences in this sample. J is TRBJ2-7 and V is TRBV18; no clear D. The CDR3 has 12 residues. Trimming cost V 0 bases and J 6 bases, with 6 bases left between them. The V gene's germline CDR1 is KGHSH and CDR2 LQKENI. The CDR3 DNA is TGTGCCAGCTCACCACCGTCCGGCGAGCAGTACTTC. Its protein product is CASSPPSGEQYF.

This sequence joins TRBV27 and TRBJ2-3; 8 nucleotides match TRBD2. The length of the CDR3 is 14 residues. V lost 7 bases and J lost 5; bases outside the gene matches: 8. CDR1 and CDR2 from the germline V gene are MNHEY and SMNVEV (reference sequence). The CDR3 bases are TGTGCCAGCACCCGTGCGGGAGGTATAGATACGCAGTATTTT. It encodes CASTRAGGIDTQYF.

The chain uses TRBV6-1 and TRBJ2-1; D possibly corresponds to TRBD1 (6 bases). Per germline, CDR1 MNHNS and CDR2 SASEGT. V lost 5 bases and J lost 9, with 17 bases in between. The CDR3 has 14 amino acids. CDR3 DNA: TGTGCCAGCAGTAGAGAGCGCAGGGGTAGTGAGCAGTTCTTC. Amino acid sequence: CASSRERRGSEQFF.

This clone was seen a handful of times. Given a far larger clone just one base away, this is likely a sequencing read error. The chain recombines TRBV30 with TRBJ1-1; TRBD1 might be the D (6 bases). This CDR3 contains 13 residues. The germline V and J ends were trimmed by 4 bases and 7 bases, with 16 bases remaining between them. Germline loops: CDR1 GTSNPN, CDR2 SVGIG (reference sequence). The CDR3 loop is CAWIRQKDSEAFF. The CDR3, as DNA: TGTGCCTGGATCAGGCAGAAGGACAGTGAAGCTTTCTTT. Drawing the rest from reference TRBV30 and TRBJ1-1, the complete variable domain is SQTIHQWPATLVQPVGSPLSLECTVEGTSNPNLYWYRQAAGRGLQLLFYSVGIGQISSEVPQNLSASRPQDRQFILSSKKLLLSDSGFYLCAWIRQKDSEAFFGQGTRLTVV.

This clone was found once. In DNA, the CDR3 is TGTGCCACCAGCAGAGATCGCGGGCAGACTAATTCACCCCTCCACTTT. It codes for CATSRDRGQTNSPLHF. The V call is TRBV15, the J call TRBJ1-6, with D hard to call. This CDR3 is built from 16 residues. V lost 0 bases to trimming and J lost 6 bases, with 12 bases between them. Germline-derived CDR1 and CDR2 are LNHNV and YYDKDF (reference sequence).

This clone was observed many times. The chain joins TRBV5-4 to TRBJ2-5; 9 positions agree with TRBD1. Germline CDR1 is SGHNT and CDR2 is YYREEE (reference sequence). This CDR3 spans 16 amino acids. V trimming: 4 bases; J trimming: 1 base; junction bases outside the gene matches: 8. CDR3 bases: TGTGCCAGCAGCAGAGGACAGGGGAGAACCCAAGAGACCCAGTACTTC. The encoded protein is CASSRGQGRTQETQYF.

This clone occurred a few times. The V gene is TRBV10-3, the J gene TRBJ1-1; TRBD1 is a possible D gene (5 bases). Germline V gene lookup returns CDR1 ENHRY and CDR2 SYGVKD. V lost 2 bases to trimming and J lost 9 bases, with 13 bases between them. The CDR3 totals 13 residues. The CDR3 nucleotides read TGTGCCATCAGTGAGCCAGGACAAAGTAAAGCTTTCTTT. As protein: CAISEPGQSKAFF.

The rearrangement links TRBV7-8 to TRBJ2-7; D uncertain. This CDR3 is 15 amino acids long. Germline lookup yields CDR1 SGHVS and CDR2 FQNEAQ. Trimming cost V 4 bases and J 3 bases, with 16 bases left between them. The CDR3 protein is CASSSQPIPVYEQYF. CDR3 in DNA: TGTGCCAGCAGCTCCCAGCCTATTCCCGTCTACGAGCAGTACTTC.

V and J are TRBV5-6 and TRBJ1-3; tentatively, D is TRBD1 (5 bases). Trimming pared 4 bases from V and 0 bases from J, leaving 17 bases between. The CDR3 length is 17 residues. Germline loops: CDR1 SGHDT, CDR2 YYEEEE. CDR3 sequence reads: CASSTSPGRRSGNTIYF. The CDR3 nucleotides are TGTGCCAGCAGCACCTCTCCAGGGAGACGCTCTGGAAACACCATATATTTT.

The table lists this clone with a count of one. CDR3 amino acids: CASSEDRAGYNEQFF. CDR3 nucleotides: TGTGCCAGCAGCGAGGACAGGGCAGGCTACAATGAGCAGTTCTTC. J is TRBJ2-1 and V is TRBV7-3, with 8 bases identical to TRBD1. CDR3 size: 15 residues. V lost 5 bases and J lost 3; bases outside the gene matches: 6. Per the germline V gene, CDR1 is SGHTA and CDR2 is FQGTGA. The full variable domain, completed using reference TRBV7-3 and TRBJ2-1, is GAGVSQTPSNKVTEKGKYVELRCDPISGHTALYWYRQSLGQGPEFLIYFQGTGAADDSGLPNDRFFAVRPEGSVSTLKIQRTERGDSAVYLCASSEDRAGYNEQFFGPGTRLTVL.

V usage is TRBV2 and J usage is TRBJ2-7; 13 bases are shared with TRBD2. Germline CDR1 and CDR2: SNHLY and FYNNEI. The ends lost 6 bases at V and 6 bases at J; junction bases unmatched: 8. CDR3 length: 15 residues. DNA of the CDR3: TGTGCCAGCAGAAAAGGACTAGCGGGAGTCGTCGAGCAGTACTTC. Translation: CASRKGLAGVVEQYF.

This chain links TRBV5-3 with TRBJ2-7; 8 bases are shared with TRBD1. TRBV5-3 counts as an open reading frame of uncertain function. Trimming cost V 2 bases and J 4 bases; bases outside gene matches: 2. There are 13 residues in the CDR3. The CDR3 nucleotides are TGTGCCAGAAGCTTCCACAGGGGGTACGAGCAGTACTTC. It encodes CARSFHRGYEQYF.

This chain joins TRBV7-2 and TRBJ2-3; no reliable D call. The CDR3 extends over 13 amino acids. V was cut by 5 bases and J by 6 bases, with 12 bases left in between. Germline lookup yields CDR1 SGHTA and CDR2 FQGNSA. The CDR3 nucleotides are TGTGCCAGCAGCATTGTGTTCCTGGATACGCAGTATTTT. Its translation: CASSIVFLDTQYF.

The rearrangement links TRBV29-1 to TRBJ2-1; 10 nucleotides agree with TRBD2. This CDR3 has 14 residues. Looked up from germline, CDR1 is SQVTM and CDR2 is ANQGSEA. The V segment lost 6 bases and the J segment 5 bases; nucleotides outside the gene matches: 7. CDR3 nucleotides: TGCAGCGTGGGAAAGCGGGAGGGCCACAATGAGCAGTTCTTC. Translating gives CSVGKREGHNEQFF.

Many counts were recorded for this clone. The V and J genes are TRBV28 and TRBJ2-4; D not certain. This CDR3 has 16 residues. V was clipped by 2 bases and J by 0 bases, with 11 bases between them. Germline CDR1 and CDR2: MDHEN and SYDVKM. The CDR3 region is CASSLSRDLAKNIQYF. The CDR3 region has the DNA TGTGCCAGCAGTTTAAGTAGAGACCTAGCCAAAAACATTCAGTACTTC.

Note on this clone: The sample contains more than one DNA sequence encoding this CDR3. The CDR3 nucleotides read TGTGCCTGGAGTATTAGCAGCTACGAGCAGTACTTC. Protein product: CAWSISSYEQYF. The J gene is TRBJ2-7, the V gene TRBV30; no reliable D call. Trimming took 2 bases from V and 3 from J, leaving 8 bases between them. The CDR3 sequence is 12 residues long. CDR1 is GTSNPN, CDR2 SVGIG, per germline (reference sequence).

About this clone itself: A much larger clonotype is one base distant, so this may be a read error. The chain employs TRBV30 and TRBJ1-1, with D possibly matching TRBD1 (6 bases). CDR1 is GTSNPN, CDR2 SVGIG, per germline (reference sequence). The CDR3 is made up of 15 amino acids. The DNA for the CDR3 is TGTGCCCGGAGTGCCGGCGGACAGTTGAACACTGAAGCTTTCTTT. It yields the protein CARSAGGQLNTEAFF.

The J gene is TRBJ2-7, the V gene TRBV9; 7 nucleotides match TRBD2. The CDR3 sequence is 16 residues long. Germline V gives CDR1 SGDLS, CDR2 YYNGEE. After removal of 0 bases from V and 0 bases from J, the junction contained 6 bases not matched to a gene. The CDR3 DNA reads TGTGCCAGCAGCGTAGGTCCGGGCGGGAGCTCCTACGAGCAGTACTTC. Its protein product is CASSVGPGGSSYEQYF.

The J gene is TRBJ1-1, the V gene TRBV9; D gene ambiguous. CDR1 is SGDLS, CDR2 YYNGEE, per germline. Trimming removed 7 bases from V and 3 bases from J, with 13 bases in between. CDR3 length: 13 amino acids. The CDR3 region is CASAPPHDTEAFF. In DNA, the CDR3 is TGTGCCAGCGCCCCCCCTCATGACACTGAAGCTTTCTTT.

This chain connects TRBV19 to TRBJ1-1; D is uncertain. The CDR3 extends over 15 amino acids. Trimming cost V 7 bases and J 4 bases, with 19 bases left between them. Germline loops: CDR1 LNHDA, CDR2 SQIVND (reference sequence). The CDR3 sequence: CASTPVRAAGTEAFF. Here the CDR3 DNA reads TGTGCCAGTACCCCCGTTAGGGCGGCAGGCACTGAAGCTTTCTTT.

CDR3 nucleotide sequence: TGTGCCAGCAGCCCCGATTTCGGGGCCACCGGGGAGCTGTTTTTT. Translated, it gives CASSPDFGATGELFF. J is TRBJ2-2 and V is TRBV7-7; D could derive from TRBD1 or TRBD2 (5 bases each). V dropped 5 bases and J dropped 4 bases, with 14 bases sitting between them. The CDR3 consists of 15 residues. Germline V gives CDR1 SSHAT, CDR2 FNYEAQ (reference sequence).

The chain joins TRBV7-9 to TRBJ2-5, with 8 nucleotides matching TRBD2. V shed 1 base, J shed 5 bases, and the junction held 6 bases outside the gene matches. The germline CDR1 and CDR2 sequences are SEHNR and FQNEAQ (reference sequence). The CDR3 contains 15 residues. CDR3 bases: TGTGCCAGCAGCTTAGTTGCGGGAGGAGTGGAGACCCAGTACTTC. Translated, it gives CASSLVAGGVETQYF. The whole variable domain, filled in from reference TRBV7-9 and TRBJ2-5, reads DTGVSQNPRHKITKRGQNVTFRCDPISEHNRLYWYRQTLGQGPEFLTYFQNEAQLEKSRLLSDRFSAERPKGSFSTLEIQRTEQGDSAMYLCASSLVAGGVETQYFGPGTRLLVL.

V usage is TRBV2 and J usage is TRBJ2-1; maybe TRBD1 (6 bases). The CDR3 has 15 residues. CDR1 is SNHLY and CDR2 is FYNNEI in the germline V gene. Trimming cost V 7 bases and J 4 bases, with 17 bases left between them. The CDR3 spells CASKWTDGNYNEQFF. CDR3 DNA sequence: TGTGCCAGCAAATGGACAGACGGCAATTACAATGAGCAGTTCTTC.

In this sample, this clone turned up a few times. V is TRBV30 and J is TRBJ2-1; D possibly corresponds to TRBD2 (5 bases). The CDR3 extends over 13 amino acids. From germline, CDR1 is GTSNPN and CDR2 SVGIG (reference sequence). V was cut by 0 bases and J by 4 bases, with 7 bases left in between. In DNA, the CDR3 is TGTGCCTGGAGTGTATCGGGATACAATGAGCAGTTCTTC. It yields the protein CAWSVSGYNEQFF.

This clone was counted a few times. The V gene is TRBV29-1, the J gene TRBJ1-1; D is undetermined. From germline, CDR1 is SQVTM and CDR2 ANQGSEA. The CDR3 extends over 13 amino acids. Trimming removed 4 bases from V and 2 bases from J, with 11 bases in between. The CDR3 spells CSVGREPNTEAFF. CDR3 bases: TGCAGCGTTGGGCGGGAACCCAACACTGAAGCTTTCTTT.